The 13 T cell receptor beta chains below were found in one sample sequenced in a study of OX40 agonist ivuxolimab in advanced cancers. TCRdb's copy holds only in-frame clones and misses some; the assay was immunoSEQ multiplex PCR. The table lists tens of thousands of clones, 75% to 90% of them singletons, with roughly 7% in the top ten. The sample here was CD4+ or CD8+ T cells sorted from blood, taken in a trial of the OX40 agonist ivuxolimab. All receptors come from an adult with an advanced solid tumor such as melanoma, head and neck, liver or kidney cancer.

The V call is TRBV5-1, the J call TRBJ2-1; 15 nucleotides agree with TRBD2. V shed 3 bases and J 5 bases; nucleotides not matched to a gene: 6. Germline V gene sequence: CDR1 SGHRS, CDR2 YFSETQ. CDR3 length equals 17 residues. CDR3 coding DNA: TGCGCCAGCAGCTCGGGACTAGCGGGAGGAGGGGACAATGAGCAGTTCTTC. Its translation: CASSSGLAGGGDNEQFF.

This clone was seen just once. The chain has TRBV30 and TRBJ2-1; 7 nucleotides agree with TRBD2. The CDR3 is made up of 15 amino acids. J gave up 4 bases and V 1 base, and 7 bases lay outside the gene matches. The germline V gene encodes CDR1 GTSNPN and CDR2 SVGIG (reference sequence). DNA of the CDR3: TGTGCCTGGAGTGCCCTGGGGGGAGGGTACAATGAGCAGTTCTTC. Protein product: CAWSALGGGYNEQFF. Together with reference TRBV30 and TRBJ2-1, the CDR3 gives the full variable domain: SQTIHQWPATLVQPVGSPLSLECTVEGTSNPNLYWYRQAAGRGLQLLFYSVGIGQISSEVPQNLSASRPQDRQFILSSKKLLLSDSGFYLCAWSALGGGYNEQFFGPGTRLTVL.

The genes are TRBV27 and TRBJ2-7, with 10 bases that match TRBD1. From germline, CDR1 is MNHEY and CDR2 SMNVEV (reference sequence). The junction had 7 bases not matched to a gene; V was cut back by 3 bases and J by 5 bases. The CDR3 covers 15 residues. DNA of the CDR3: TGTGCCAGCAGTTTTTTCCGGGACAGGGGCAACGAGCAGTACTTC. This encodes CASSFFRDRGNEQYF.

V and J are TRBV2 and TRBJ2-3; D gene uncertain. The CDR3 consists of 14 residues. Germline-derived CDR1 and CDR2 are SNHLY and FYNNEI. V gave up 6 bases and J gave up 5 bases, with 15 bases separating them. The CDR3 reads CASSPSQIRDTQYF. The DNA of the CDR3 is TGTGCCAGCAGCCCGAGTCAGATCAGAGATACGCAGTATTTT.

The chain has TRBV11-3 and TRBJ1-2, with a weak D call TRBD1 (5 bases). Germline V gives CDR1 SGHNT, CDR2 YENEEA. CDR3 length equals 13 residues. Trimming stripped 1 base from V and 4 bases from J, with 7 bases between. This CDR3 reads CASSLVGVYGYTF. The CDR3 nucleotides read TGTGCCAGCAGCTTAGTGGGGGTCTATGGCTACACCTTC.

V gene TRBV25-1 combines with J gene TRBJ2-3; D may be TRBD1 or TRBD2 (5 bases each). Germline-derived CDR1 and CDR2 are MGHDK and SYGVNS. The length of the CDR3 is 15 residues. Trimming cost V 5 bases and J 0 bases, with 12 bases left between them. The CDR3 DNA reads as TGTGCCAGCAGTTCCGGGACCTATAGCACAGATACGCAGTATTTT. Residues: CASSSGTYSTDTQYF. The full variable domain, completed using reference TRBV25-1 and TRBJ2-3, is EADIYQTPRYLVIGTGKKITLECSQTMGHDKMYWYQQDPGMELHLIHYSYGVNSTEKGDLSSESTVSRIRTEHFPLTLESARPSHTSQYLCASSSGTYSTDTQYFGPGTRLTVL.

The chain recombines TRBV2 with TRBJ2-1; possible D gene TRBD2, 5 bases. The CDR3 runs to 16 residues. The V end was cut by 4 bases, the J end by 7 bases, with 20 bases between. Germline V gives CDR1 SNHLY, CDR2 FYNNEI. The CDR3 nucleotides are TGTGCCAGCAGTGGATCCCTAGCATCGCCTCGTAATGAGCAGTTCTTC. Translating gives CASSGSLASPRNEQFF.

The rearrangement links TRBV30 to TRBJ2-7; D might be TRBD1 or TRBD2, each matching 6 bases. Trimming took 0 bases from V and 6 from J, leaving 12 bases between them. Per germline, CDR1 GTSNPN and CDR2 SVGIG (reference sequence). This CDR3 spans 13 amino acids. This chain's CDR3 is CAWSVGGRIEQYF. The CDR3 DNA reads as TGTGCCTGGAGTGTAGGGGGGCGCATCGAGCAGTACTTC.

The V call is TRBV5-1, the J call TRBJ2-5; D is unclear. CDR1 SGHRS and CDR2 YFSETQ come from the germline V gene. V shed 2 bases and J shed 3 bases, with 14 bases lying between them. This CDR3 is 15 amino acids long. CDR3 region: CASSFLGTAEETQYF. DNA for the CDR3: TGCGCCAGCAGCTTTCTCGGTACAGCAGAAGAGACCCAGTACTTC.

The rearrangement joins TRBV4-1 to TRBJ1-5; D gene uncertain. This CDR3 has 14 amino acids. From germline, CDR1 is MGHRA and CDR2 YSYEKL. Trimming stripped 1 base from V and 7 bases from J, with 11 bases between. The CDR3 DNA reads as TGCGCCAGCAGCCAAGTCGAGGTTTTGCAGCCCCAGCATTTT. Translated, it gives CASSQVEVLQPQHF.

This chain's CDR3 is CASSMAYGSINQPQHF. CDR3 DNA sequence: TGTGCCAGTAGTATGGCCTACGGGTCGATCAATCAGCCCCAGCATTTT. This chain joins TRBV19 and TRBJ1-5; D is unclear. The CDR3 totals 16 residues. V was clipped by 3 bases and J by 3 bases, with 15 bases between them. CDR1 and CDR2 from the germline V gene are LNHDA and SQIVND (reference sequence).

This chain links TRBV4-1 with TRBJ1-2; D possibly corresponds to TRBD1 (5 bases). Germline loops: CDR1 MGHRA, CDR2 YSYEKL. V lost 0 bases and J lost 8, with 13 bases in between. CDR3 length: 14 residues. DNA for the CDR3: TGCGCCAGCAGCCAAGATAGTGCAGGGAGGGGCTACACCTTC. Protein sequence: CASSQDSAGRGYTF.

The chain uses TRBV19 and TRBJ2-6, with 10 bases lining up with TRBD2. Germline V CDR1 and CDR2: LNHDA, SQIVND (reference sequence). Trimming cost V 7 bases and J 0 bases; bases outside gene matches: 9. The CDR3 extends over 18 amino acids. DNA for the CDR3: TGTGCCAGTATGGGGACTAGCGTCTCGCTCTCTGGGGCCAACGTCCTGACTTTC. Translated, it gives CASMGTSVSLSGANVLTF.